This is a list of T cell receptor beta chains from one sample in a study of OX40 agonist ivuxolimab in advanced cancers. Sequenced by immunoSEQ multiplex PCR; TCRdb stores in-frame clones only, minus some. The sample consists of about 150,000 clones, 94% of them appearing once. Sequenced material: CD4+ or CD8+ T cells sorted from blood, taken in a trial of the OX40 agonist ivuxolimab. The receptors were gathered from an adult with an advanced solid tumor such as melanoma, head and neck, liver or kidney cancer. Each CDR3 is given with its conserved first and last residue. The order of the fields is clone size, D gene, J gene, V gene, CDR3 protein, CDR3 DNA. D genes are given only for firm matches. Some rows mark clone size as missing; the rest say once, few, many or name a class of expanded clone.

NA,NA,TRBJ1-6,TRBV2,CASSEEYSPLHF,TGTGCCAGCAGTGAAGAGTACTCACCCCTCCACTTT
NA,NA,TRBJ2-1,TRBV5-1,CASSLLQANNEQFF,TGCGCCAGCAGCTTGTTACAGGCCAACAATGAGCAGTTCTTC
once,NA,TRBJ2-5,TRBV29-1,CSVEGLRQETQYF,TGCAGCGTTGAGGGGCTGCGCCAAGAGACCCAGTACTTC
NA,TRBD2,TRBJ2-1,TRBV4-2,CASSQSGGSGDNEQFF,TGTGCCAGCAGCCAATCGGGCGGGAGCGGCGACAATGAGCAGTTCTTC
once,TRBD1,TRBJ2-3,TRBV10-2,CASSEEGQGWGGAATDTQYF,TGCGCCAGCAGTGAGGAGGGACAGGGATGGGGCGGGGCGGCAACAGATACGCAGTATTTT
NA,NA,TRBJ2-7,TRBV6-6,CASSYSRGIPYEQYF,TGTGCCAGCAGTTACTCGAGGGGGATCCCCTACGAGCAGTACTTC
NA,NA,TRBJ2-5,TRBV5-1,CASSFGGQETQYF,TGCGCCAGCAGCTTTGGGGGGCAAGAGACCCAGTACTTC
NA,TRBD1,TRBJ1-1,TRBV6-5,CASSFDRGDEAFF,TGTGCCAGCAGTTTCGACAGGGGGGACGAAGCTTTCTTT
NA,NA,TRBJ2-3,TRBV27,CASRSVSTDTQYF,TGTGCCAGCAGATCAGTCAGCACAGATACGCAGTATTTT
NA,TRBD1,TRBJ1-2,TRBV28,CASSYNPGTGMVGYTF,TGTGCCAGCAGTTACAATCCCGGGACAGGGATGGTTGGCTACACCTTC
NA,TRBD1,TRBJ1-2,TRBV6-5,CASRPDRGDYTF,TGTGCCAGCAGGCCCGACAGGGGGGACTACACCTTC
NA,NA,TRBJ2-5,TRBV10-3,CAISHGQPETQYF,TGTGCCATCAGTCACGGACAACCGGAGACCCAGTACTTC
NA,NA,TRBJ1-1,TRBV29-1,CSVEKRMNTEAFF,TGCAGCGTTGAAAAACGGATGAACACTGAAGCTTTCTTT
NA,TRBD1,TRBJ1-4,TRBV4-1,CASSPTGYPGNEKLFF,TGCGCCAGCAGCCCGACAGGGTACCCGGGGAATGAAAAACTGTTTTTT
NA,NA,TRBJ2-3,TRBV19,CASSIPAAQPYF,TGTGCCAGTAGTATACCAGCGGCTCAGCCGTATTTT
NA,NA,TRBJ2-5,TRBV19,CASRQDPGETQYF,TGTGCCAGCCGTCAGGACCCAGGGGAGACCCAGTACTTC
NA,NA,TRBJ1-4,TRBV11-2,CASSLAGTTNEKLFF,TGTGCCAGCAGCTTAGCGGGGACCACTAATGAAAAACTGTTTTTT
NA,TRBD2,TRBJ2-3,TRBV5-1,CASSLELAGADTQYF,TGCGCCAGCAGCTTGGAGTTAGCGGGAGCCGATACGCAGTATTTT
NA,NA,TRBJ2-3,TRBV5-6,CASSLASYTDTQYF,TGTGCCAGCAGCTTAGCTAGTTACACAGATACGCAGTATTTT
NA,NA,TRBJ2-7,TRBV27,CASSLQGIGYEQYF,TGTGCCAGCAGTTTACAAGGTATAGGGTACGAGCAGTACTTC
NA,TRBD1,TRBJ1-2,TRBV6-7,CASSYLTPGQGDYGYTF,TGTGCCAGCAGTTACTTAACCCCGGGACAGGGGGACTATGGCTACACCTTC
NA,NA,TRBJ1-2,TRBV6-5,CASSQTGIGYTF,TGTGCCAGCAGTCAAACAGGGATTGGCTACACCTTC
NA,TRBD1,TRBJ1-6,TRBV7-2,CASSNRQGTPLHF,TGTGCCAGCAGCAACAGACAGGGTACCCCCCTCCACTTT
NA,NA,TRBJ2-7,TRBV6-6,CASSYSTGREQYF,TGTGCCAGCAGTTACTCGACAGGACGCGAGCAGTACTTC
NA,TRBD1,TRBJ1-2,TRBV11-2,CASSLPSYRGYYGYTF,TGTGCCAGCAGCCTTCCATCCTACAGGGGCTACTATGGCTACACCTTC
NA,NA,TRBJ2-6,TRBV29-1,CSDSGLRSSGANVLTF,TGCAGCGATTCGGGACTCCGGAGCTCTGGGGCCAACGTCCTGACTTTC
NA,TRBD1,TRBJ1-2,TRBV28,CASRSGQPNYGYTF,TGTGCCAGCAGGTCGGGACAGCCGAACTATGGCTACACCTTC
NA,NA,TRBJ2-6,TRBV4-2,CASSQDHGRTSGANVLTF,TGTGCCAGCAGCCAAGATCATGGACGTACCTCTGGGGCCAACGTCCTGACTTTC
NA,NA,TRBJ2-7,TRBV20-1,CSAASYEQYF,TGCAGTGCTGCTTCATACGAGCAGTACTTC
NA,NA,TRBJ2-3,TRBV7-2,CASSLGVWGTHTDTQYF,TGTGCCAGCAGCTTAGGGGTTTGGGGGACACACACAGATACGCAGTATTTT
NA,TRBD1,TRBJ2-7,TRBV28,CASSLGQVYYEQYF,TGTGCCAGCAGTCTTGGACAGGTTTACTACGAGCAGTACTTC
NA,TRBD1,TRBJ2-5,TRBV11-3,CASSQGQGTRETQYF,TGTGCCAGCAGCCAGGGACAGGGCACTCGGGAGACCCAGTACTTC
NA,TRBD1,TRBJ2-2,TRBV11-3,CASSSKGGQGTGELFF,TGTGCCAGCAGCTCAAAAGGGGGCCAAGGCACCGGGGAGCTGTTTTTT
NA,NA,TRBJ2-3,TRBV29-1,CSVKGRATDTQYF,TGCAGCGTAAAAGGACGGGCAACAGATACGCAGTATTTT
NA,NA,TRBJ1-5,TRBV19,CASSIDGRGGNQPQHF,TGTGCCAGTAGTATAGACGGCCGGGGAGGCAATCAGCCCCAGCATTTT
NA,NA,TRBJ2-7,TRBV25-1,CASSSPGWYEQYF,TGTGCCAGCAGCTCACCGGGGTGGTACGAGCAGTACTTC
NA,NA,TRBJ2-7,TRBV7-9,CASSLAPGREQYF,TGTGCCAGCAGCTTAGCCCCCGGTCGGGAGCAGTACTTC
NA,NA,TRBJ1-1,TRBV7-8,CASSSSGGGETEAFF,TGTGCCAGCAGCTCTTCCGGTGGGGGGGAGACTGAAGCTTTCTTT
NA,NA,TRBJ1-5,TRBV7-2,CASSLWGLRQPQHF,TGTGCCAGCAGCTTATGGGGTCTTCGACAGCCCCAGCATTTT
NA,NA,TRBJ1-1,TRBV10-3,CASSLRARGDTEAFF,TGTGCCAGCAGTCTCCGGGCCCGGGGGGACACTGAAGCTTTCTTT
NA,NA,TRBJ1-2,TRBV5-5,CASSLVGGQLGSGYTF,TGTGCCAGCAGCTTGGTAGGAGGGCAGCTCGGCAGTGGCTACACCTTC
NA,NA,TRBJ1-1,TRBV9,CASSDAIGARIRVDTEAFF,TGTGCCAGCAGCGATGCGATAGGGGCGAGAATCAGGGTAGACACTGAAGCTTTCTTT
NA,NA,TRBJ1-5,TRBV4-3,CASSQDGGQGNQPQHF,TGCGCCAGCAGCCAAGATGGAGGGCAGGGCAATCAGCCCCAGCATTTT
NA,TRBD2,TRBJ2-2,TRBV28,CASSLAGGGSGELFF,TGTGCCAGCAGTCTAGCGGGAGGCGGATCCGGGGAGCTGTTTTTT
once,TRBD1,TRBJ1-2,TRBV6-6,CASSYSAGGDYGYTF,TGTGCCAGCAGTTACTCGGCAGGGGGGGACTATGGCTACACCTTC
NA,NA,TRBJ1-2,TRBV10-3,CAISERGTFYGYTF,TGTGCCATCAGTGAGAGGGGGACCTTTTATGGCTACACCTTC